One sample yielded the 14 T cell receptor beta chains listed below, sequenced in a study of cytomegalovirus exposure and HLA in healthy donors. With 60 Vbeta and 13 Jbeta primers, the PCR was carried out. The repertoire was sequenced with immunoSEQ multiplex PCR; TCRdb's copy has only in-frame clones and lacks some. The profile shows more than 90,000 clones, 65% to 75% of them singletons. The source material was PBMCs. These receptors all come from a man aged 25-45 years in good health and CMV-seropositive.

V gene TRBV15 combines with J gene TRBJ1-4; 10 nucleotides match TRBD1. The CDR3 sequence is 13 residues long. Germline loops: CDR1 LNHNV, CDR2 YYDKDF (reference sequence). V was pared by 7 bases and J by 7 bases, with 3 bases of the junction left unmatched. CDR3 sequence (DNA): TGTGCCACCACGACAGGGGGCCGTGAAAAACTGTTTTTT. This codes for CATTTGGREKLFF.

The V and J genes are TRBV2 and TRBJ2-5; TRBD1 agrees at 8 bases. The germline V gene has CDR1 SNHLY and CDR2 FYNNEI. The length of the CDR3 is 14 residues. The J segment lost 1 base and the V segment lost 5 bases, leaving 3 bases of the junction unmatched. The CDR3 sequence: CASSTDRGQETQYF. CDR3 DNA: TGTGCCAGCAGTACTGACAGGGGCCAAGAGACCCAGTACTTC.

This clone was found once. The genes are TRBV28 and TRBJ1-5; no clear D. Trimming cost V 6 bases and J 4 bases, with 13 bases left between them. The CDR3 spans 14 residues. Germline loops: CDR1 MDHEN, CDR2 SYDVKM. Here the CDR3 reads CASSDRSGNQPQHF. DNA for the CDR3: TGTGCCAGCAGCGATAGATCCGGGAATCAGCCCCAGCATTTT.

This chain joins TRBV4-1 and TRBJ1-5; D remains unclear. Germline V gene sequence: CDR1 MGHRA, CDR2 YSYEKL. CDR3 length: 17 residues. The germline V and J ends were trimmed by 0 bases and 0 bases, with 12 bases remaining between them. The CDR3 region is CASSQEFGDYSNQPQHF. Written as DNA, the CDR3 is TGCGCCAGCAGCCAAGAATTCGGGGATTATAGCAATCAGCCCCAGCATTTT.

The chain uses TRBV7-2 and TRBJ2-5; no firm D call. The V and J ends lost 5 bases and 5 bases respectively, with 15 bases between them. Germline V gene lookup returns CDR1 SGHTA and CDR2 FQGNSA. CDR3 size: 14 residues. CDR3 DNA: TGTGCCAGCAGCCCGACTCAAGTCGGGGAGACCCAGTACTTC. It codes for CASSPTQVGETQYF.

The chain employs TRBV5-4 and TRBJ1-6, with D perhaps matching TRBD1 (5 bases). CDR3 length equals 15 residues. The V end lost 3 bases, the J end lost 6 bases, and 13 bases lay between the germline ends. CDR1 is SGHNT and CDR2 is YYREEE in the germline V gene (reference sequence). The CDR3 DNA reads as TGTGCCAGCAGCTCCTACATACAGGCTAATTCACCCCTCCACTTT. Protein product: CASSSYIQANSPLHF.

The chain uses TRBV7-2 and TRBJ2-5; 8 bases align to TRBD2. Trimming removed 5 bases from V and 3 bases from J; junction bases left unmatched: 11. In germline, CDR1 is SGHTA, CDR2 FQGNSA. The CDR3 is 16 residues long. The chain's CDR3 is CASSLPSGTREETQYF. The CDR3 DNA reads TGTGCCAGCAGCCTACCCTCCGGGACTAGAGAAGAGACCCAGTACTTC. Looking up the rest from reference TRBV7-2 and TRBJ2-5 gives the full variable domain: GAGVSQSPSNKVTEKGKDVELRCDPISGHTALYWYRQSLGQGLEFLIYFQGNSAPDKSGLPSDRFSAERTGGSVSTLTIQRTQQEDSAVYLCASSLPSGTREETQYFGPGTRLLVL.

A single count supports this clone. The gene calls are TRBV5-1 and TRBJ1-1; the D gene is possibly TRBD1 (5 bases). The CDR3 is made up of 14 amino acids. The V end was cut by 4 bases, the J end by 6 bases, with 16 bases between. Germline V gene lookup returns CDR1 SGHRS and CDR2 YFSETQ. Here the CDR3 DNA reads TGCGCCAGCAGCCCTCGGGGGGACCATTCTGAAGCTTTCTTT. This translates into CASSPRGDHSEAFF.

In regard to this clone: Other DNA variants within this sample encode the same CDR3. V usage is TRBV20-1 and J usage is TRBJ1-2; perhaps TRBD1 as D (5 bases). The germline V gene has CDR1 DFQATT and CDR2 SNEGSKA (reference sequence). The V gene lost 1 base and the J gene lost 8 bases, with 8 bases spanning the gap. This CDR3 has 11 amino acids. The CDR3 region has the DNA TGCAGTGCTAGAGCAGGGTCCGGCTACACCTTC. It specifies CSARAGSGYTF.

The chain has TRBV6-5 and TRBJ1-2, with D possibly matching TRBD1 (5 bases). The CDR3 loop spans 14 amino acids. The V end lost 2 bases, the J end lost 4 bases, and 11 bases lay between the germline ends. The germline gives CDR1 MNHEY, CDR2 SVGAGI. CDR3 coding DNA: TGTGCCAGCAGTTACGACAGCGACGGCTATGGCTACACCTTC. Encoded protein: CASSYDSDGYGYTF.

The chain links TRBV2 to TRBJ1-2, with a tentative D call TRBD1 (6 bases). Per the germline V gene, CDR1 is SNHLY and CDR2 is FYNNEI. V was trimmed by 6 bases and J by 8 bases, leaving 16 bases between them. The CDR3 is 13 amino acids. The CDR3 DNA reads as TGTGCCAGCAGGGAAAACAGGGAGGGCGGCTACACCTTC. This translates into CASRENREGGYTF.

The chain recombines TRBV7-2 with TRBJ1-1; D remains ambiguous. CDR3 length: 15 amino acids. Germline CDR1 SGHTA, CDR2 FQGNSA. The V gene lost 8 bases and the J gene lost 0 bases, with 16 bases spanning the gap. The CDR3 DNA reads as TGTGCCAGCGTCCTGAGGGCAGGATTGAACACTGAAGCTTTCTTT. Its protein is CASVLRAGLNTEAFF. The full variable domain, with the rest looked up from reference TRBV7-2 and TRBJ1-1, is GAGVSQSPSNKVTEKGKDVELRCDPISGHTALYWYRQSLGQGLEFLIYFQGNSAPDKSGLPSDRFSAERTGGSVSTLTIQRTQQEDSAVYLCASVLRAGLNTEAFFGQGTRLTVV.

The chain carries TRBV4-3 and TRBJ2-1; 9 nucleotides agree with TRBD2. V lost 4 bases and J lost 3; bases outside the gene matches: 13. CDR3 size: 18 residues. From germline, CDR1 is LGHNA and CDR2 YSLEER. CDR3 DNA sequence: TGCGCCAGCAGCCCTACACTAGCGGGTCTTGGATACTACAATGAGCAGTTCTTC. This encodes CASSPTLAGLGYYNEQFF.

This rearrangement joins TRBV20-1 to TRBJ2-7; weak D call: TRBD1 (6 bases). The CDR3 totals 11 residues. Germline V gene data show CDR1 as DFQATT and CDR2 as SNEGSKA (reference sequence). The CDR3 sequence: CRTQGTYEQYF. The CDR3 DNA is TGCAGGACTCAGGGGACCTACGAGCAGTACTTC.